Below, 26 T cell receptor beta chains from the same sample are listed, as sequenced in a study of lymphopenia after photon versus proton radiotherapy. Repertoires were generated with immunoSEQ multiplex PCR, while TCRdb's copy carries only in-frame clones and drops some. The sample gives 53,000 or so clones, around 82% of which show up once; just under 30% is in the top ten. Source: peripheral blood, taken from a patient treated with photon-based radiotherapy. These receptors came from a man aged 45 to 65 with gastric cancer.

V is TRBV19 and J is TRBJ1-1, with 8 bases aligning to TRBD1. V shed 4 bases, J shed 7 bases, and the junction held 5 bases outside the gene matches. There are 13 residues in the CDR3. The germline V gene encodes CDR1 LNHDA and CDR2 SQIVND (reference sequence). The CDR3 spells CASSTTGVIEAFF. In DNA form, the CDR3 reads TGTGCCAGTAGTACGACAGGGGTGATTGAAGCTTTCTTT.

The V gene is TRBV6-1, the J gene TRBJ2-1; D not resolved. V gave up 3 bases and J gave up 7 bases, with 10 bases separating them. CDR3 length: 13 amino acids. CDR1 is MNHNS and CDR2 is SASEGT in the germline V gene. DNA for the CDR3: TGTGCCAGCAGTGACGGCAACGAGAATGAGCAGTTCTTC. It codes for CASSDGNENEQFF.

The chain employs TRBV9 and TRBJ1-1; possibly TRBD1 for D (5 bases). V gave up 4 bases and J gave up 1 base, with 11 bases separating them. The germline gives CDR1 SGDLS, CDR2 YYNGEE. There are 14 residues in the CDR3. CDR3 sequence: CASSPLDRNTEAFF. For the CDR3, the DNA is TGTGCCAGCAGCCCCCTAGACAGGAACACTGAAGCTTTCTTT. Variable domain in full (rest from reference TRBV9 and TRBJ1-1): DSGVTQTPKHLITATGQRVTLRCSPRSGDLSVYWYQQSLDQGLQFLIQYYNGEERAKGNILERFSAQQFPDLHSELNLSSLELGDSALYFCASSPLDRNTEAFFGQGTRLTVV.

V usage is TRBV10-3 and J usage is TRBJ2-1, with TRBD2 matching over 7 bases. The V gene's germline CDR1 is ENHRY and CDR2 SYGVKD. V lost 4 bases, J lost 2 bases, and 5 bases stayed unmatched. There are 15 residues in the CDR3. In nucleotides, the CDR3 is TGTGCCATCAGTGCTAGCGGAGAACCCTACAATGAGCAGTTCTTC. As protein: CAISASGEPYNEQFF.

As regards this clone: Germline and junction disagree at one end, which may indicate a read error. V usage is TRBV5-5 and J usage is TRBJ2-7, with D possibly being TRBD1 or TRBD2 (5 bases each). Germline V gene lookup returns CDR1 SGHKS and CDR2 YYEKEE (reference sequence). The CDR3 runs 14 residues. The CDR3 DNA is TGTGCCAGCACCTTGGGACCGGGCTCCTACGAGCAGTACTTC. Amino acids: CASTLGPGSYEQYF.

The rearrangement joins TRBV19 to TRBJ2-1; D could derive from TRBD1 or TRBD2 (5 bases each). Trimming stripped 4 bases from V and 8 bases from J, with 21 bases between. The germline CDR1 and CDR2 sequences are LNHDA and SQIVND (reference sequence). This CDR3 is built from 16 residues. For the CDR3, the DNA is TGTGCCAGTAGTACTCTTCCTCGGCCCAGAGGGGATGAGCAGTTCTTC. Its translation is CASSTLPRPRGDEQFF.

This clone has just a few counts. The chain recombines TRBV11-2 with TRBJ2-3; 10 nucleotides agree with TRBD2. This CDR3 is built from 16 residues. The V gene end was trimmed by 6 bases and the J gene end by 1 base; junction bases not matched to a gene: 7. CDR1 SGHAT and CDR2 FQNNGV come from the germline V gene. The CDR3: CASRRSGRGRTDTQYF. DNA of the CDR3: TGTGCCAGCAGAAGAAGCGGGAGGGGACGCACAGATACGCAGTATTTT.

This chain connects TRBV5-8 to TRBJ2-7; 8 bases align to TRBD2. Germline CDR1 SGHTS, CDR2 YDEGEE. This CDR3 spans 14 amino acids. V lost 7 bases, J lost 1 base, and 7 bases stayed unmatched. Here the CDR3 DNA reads TGTGCCAGCCGCCGGGCGGGAGGATCCTACGAGCAGTACTTC. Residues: CASRRAGGSYEQYF.

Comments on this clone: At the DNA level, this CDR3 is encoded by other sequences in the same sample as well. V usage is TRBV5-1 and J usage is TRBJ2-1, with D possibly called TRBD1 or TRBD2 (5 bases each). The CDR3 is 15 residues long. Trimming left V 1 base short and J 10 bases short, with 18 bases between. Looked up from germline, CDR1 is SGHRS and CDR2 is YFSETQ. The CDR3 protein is CASSLQGPPLVEQFF. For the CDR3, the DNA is TGCGCCAGCAGCTTGCAGGGACCTCCCCTAGTAGAGCAGTTCTTC.

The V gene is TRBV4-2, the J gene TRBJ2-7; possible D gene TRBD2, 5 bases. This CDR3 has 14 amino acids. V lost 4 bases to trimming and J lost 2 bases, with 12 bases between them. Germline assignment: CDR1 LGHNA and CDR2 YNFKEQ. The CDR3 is CASSPTSGPYEQYF. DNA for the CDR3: TGTGCCAGCAGCCCCACCAGCGGACCCTACGAGCAGTACTTC.

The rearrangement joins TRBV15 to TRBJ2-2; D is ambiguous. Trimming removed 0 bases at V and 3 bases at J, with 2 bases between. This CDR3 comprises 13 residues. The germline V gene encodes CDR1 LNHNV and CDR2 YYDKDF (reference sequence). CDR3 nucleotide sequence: TGTGCCACCAGCAGAGAGGACACCGGGGAGCTGTTTTTT. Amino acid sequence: CATSREDTGELFF.

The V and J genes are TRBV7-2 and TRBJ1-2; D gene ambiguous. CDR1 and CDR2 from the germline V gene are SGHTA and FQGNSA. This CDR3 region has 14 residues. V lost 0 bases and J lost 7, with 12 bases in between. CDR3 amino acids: CASSLAEPRSGYTF. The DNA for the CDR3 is TGTGCCAGCAGCTTAGCAGAGCCCCGGAGTGGCTACACCTTC.

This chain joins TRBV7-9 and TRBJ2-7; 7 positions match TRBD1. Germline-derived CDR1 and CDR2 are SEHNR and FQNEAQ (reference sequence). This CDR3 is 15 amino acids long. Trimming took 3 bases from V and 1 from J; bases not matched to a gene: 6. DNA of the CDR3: TGTGCCAGCAGCTTTAGACAGGGTTATTCCTACGAGCAGTACTTC. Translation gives CASSFRQGYSYEQYF.

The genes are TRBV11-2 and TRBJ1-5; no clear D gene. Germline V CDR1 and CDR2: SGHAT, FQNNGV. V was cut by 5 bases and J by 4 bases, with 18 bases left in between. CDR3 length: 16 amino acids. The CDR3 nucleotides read TGTGCCAGCAGCCTGTCCGGAGGCGGTTGGAATCAGCCCCAGCATTTT. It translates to CASSLSGGGWNQPQHF.

CDR3 in DNA: TGTGCCAGCAGCTTAGGTGGGACTAGCGTATACGAGCAGTACTTC. Translating it yields CASSLGGTSVYEQYF. The chain is built from TRBV7-2 and TRBJ2-7; the match to TRBD2 covers 10 bases. This CDR3 spans 15 amino acids. Trimming removed 1 base from V and 4 bases from J; junction bases left unmatched: 4. CDR1 and CDR2 from the germline V gene are SGHTA and FQGNSA.

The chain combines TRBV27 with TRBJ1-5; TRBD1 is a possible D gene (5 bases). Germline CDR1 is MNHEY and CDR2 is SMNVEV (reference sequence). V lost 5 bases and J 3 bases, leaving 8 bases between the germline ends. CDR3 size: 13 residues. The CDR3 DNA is TGTGCCAGCAGTCCGGGACTCAATCAGCCCCAGCATTTT. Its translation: CASSPGLNQPQHF.

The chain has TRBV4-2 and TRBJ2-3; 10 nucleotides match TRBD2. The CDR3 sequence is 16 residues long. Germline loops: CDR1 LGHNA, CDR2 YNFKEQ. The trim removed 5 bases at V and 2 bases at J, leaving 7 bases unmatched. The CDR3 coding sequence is TGTGCCAGCAGCACCGGACTAGCGGACTCCACAGATACGCAGTATTTT. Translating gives CASSTGLADSTDTQYF.

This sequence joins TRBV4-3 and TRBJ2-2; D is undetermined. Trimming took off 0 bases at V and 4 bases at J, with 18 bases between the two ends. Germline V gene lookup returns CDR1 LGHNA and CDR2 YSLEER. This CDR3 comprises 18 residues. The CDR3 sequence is CASSQEPDAHYPTGELFF. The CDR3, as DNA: TGCGCCAGCAGCCAAGAGCCCGACGCCCACTATCCCACCGGGGAGCTGTTTTTT.

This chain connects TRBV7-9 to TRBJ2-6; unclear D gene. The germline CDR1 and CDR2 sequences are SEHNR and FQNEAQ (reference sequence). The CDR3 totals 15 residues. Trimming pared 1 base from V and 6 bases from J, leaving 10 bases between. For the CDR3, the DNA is TGTGCCAGCAGCTTAGTAGGCAGGAAGGCCAACGTCCTGACTTTC. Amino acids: CASSLVGRKANVLTF.

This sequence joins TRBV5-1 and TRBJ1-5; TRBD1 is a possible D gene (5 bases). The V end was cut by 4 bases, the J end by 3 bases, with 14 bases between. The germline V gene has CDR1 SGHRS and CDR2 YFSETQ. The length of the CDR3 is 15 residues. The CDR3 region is CASSQTPTDNQPQHF. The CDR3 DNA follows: TGCGCCAGCAGCCAAACCCCGACAGACAATCAGCCCCAGCATTTT.

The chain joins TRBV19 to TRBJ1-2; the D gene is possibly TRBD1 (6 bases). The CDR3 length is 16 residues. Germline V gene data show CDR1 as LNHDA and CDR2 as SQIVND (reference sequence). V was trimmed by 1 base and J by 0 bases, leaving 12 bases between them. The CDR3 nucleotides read TGTGCCAGTAGTATAGCCCTCGACAGGACTAACTATGGCTACACCTTC. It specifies CASSIALDRTNYGYTF.

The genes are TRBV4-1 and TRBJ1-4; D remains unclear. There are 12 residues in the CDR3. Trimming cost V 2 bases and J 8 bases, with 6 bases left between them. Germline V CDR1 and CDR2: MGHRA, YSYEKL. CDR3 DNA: TGCGCCAGCAGCCAATCCTTCGAAAAACTGTTTTTT. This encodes CASSQSFEKLFF.

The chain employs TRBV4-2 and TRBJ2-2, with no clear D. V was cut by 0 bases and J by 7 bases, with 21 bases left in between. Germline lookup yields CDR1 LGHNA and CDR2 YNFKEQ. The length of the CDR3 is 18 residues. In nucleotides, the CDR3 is TGTGCCAGCAGCCAAGATGGGGTGCCCCGAGGATACGGCGGGGAGCTGTTTTTT. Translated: CASSQDGVPRGYGGELFF.

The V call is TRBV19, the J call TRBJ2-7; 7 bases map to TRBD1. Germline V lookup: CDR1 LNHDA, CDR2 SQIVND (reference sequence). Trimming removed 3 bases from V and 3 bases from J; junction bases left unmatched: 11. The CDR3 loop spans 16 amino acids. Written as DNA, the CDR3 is TGTGCCAGTAGTATTGGGGGACAGCTTAAGGGCTACGAGCAGTACTTC. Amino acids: CASSIGGQLKGYEQYF.

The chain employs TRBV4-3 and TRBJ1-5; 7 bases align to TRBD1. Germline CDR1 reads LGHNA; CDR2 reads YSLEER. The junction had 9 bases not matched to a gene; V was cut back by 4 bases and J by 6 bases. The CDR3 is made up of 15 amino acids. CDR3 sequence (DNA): TGCGCCAGCAGCCTTGAACAGGGGTACGGTCAGCCCCAGCATTTT. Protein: CASSLEQGYGQPQHF.

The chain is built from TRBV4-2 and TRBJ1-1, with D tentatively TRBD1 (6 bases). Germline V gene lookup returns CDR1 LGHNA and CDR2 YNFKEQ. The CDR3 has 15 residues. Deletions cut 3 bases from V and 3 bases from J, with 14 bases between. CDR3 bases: TGTGCCAGCAGCCAGGTATCACAGGGTTACACTGAAGCTTTCTTT. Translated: CASSQVSQGYTEAFF.